A selection of T cell receptor beta chains follows, all from one sample in a study of T cell responses to AZD1222 COVID-19 vaccine. TCRdb keeps only in-frame clones here, not all; method: immunoSEQ multiplex PCR. Found here are fewer than 200,000 clones, approximately 92% of them singletons; the top ten hold over 9.5%. Sequencing was performed on peripheral blood, taken on day 0 of AZD1222 vaccination. The receptors here all came from an adult in good health. The CDR3 runs from the conserved cysteine through the conserved F or W. A D gene is named only where the DNA matches it firmly. Clone sizes are given selectively: once, few, many, or a class where the clone is expanded.

NA	TRBV11-2	NA	TRBJ1-5	CASSLVPNQPQHF	TGTGCCAGCAGCTTAGTACCTAATCAGCCCCAGCATTTT
NA	TRBV9	NA	TRBJ1-5	CASSPGNQPQHF	TGTGCCAGCAGCCCAGGGAATCAGCCCCAGCATTTT
TRBD1	TRBV4-3	NA	TRBJ1-2	CASSQDIGQGSGYTF	TGCGCCAGCAGCCAGGATATCGGACAGGGGAGTGGCTACACCTTC
TRBD1	TRBV27	NA	TRBJ2-2	CASSRTGYTGELFF	TGTGCCAGCAGTAGGACAGGGTACACCGGGGAGCTGTTTTTT
TRBD1	TRBV19	NA	TRBJ2-1	CASNDRAGEQFF	TGTGCCAGTAATGACAGGGCAGGTGAGCAGTTCTTC
NA	TRBV7-9	once	TRBJ1-2	CASTTRAGYGYTF	TGTGCCAGCACCACAAGGGCGGGCTATGGCTACACCTTC
NA	TRBV7-9	NA	TRBJ2-3	CATPRAGESTDTQYF	TGTGCCACCCCTAGGGCGGGTGAAAGCACAGATACGCAGTATTTT
NA	TRBV30	NA	TRBJ1-1	CAWSKGKNTEAFF	TGTGCCTGGAGTAAAGGGAAGAACACTGAAGCTTTCTTT
NA	TRBV3-1/TRBV3-2	NA	TRBJ1-5	CASSQGGQGGQPQHF	TGTGCCAGCAGCCAAGGAGGGCAGGGCGGTCAGCCCCAGCATTTT
TRBD2	TRBV7-8	NA	TRBJ2-7	CASSSFVAGGPYEQYF	TGTGCCAGCAGCTCTTTCGTAGCGGGAGGACCCTACGAGCAGTACTTC
NA	TRBV19	NA	TRBJ1-2	CASSAIAGTLYGYTF	TGTGCCAGTAGTGCCATCGCCGGGACACTCTATGGCTACACCTTC
TRBD1	TRBV7-2	once	TRBJ2-3	CASSLARTGITSTDTQYF	TGTGCCAGCAGCTTAGCGCGGACAGGGATTACTAGCACAGATACGCAGTATTTT
NA	TRBV5-1	few	TRBJ2-7	CASSSGLGRYEQYF	TGCGCCAGCAGCTCTGGCCTCGGTCGCTACGAGCAGTACTTC
NA	TRBV7-7	NA	TRBJ1-1	CASSLDRNTEAFF	TGTGCTAGCAGCTTGGACAGGAACACTGAAGCTTTCTTT
TRBD1	TRBV19	NA	TRBJ1-1	CASSTRQGVAEAFF	TGTGCCAGTAGTACAAGACAGGGGGTGGCTGAAGCTTTCTTT
TRBD1	TRBV7-9	NA	TRBJ1-4	CASSPPGQRNEKLFF	TGTGCCAGCAGCCCACCGGGACAGCGGAATGAAAAACTGTTTTTT
TRBD2	TRBV27	NA	TRBJ2-7	CATGVAGGYEQYF	TGTGCCACCGGAGTAGCGGGAGGATACGAGCAGTACTTC
TRBD1	TRBV5-1	NA	TRBJ2-5	CASAAYRDRGQETQYF	TGCGCCAGCGCGGCCTACCGGGACAGGGGACAAGAGACCCAGTACTTC
NA	TRBV5-5	NA	TRBJ1-1	CASRLGTRLQSEAFF	TGTGCCAGCAGATTAGGGACGAGGCTTCAGAGTGAAGCTTTCTTT
NA	TRBV7-2	NA	TRBJ1-1	CASSFLQGTEAFF	TGTGCCAGCAGCTTCCTTCAGGGGACTGAAGCTTTCTTT